The TCR beta chain described here comes from a study of shared clonotypes between healthy human individuals. Study observations and caveats: The study found lower generation probabilities in non-shared clonotypes than in those shared by all four donors. Sharing across four donors was highest in naive CD4 (around 5%) and lowest in memory CD8 (about 0.4%).

The protocol was immunoSEQ multiplex PCR, while the TCRdb copy is restricted to in-frame clones and leaves out a portion. The repertoire includes about 580,000 clones, about 98% of them detected once, and 0.3% to 0.35% sits in the top ten. Of note for this clone: Its specificity is unknown.

CD8 cells classed as naive were CD45RO-negative and positively selected for CCR7, excluding terminally differentiated effector memory CD45RA+ cells. The sequence came from a man aged 25-45 years in good health. What was sequenced was naive CD8+ T cells sorted from blood.

This CDR3 is CASSEEVVQGASYNEQFF. CDR3 nucleotide sequence: TGTGCCAGCAGTGAAGAAGTTGTACAGGGGGCTTCCTACAATGAGCAGTTCTTC. The rearrangement uses TRBV6-1 and TRBJ2-1, with 9 bases lining up with TRBD1. Germline V gene lookup returns CDR1 MNHNS and CDR2 SASEGT. The CDR3 is 18 amino acids. J was trimmed by 1 base and V by 1 base; bases with no gene match: 8.